These 9 T cell receptor beta chains originate from one sample sequenced in a study of regulatory T cells in long-lasting Graves disease. The time point is: persistent/refractory GD, antithyroid drugs over 5 years with positive TRAb. The TCR library was made from RNA that had been extracted from PBMCs in TRIzol. To make TCR beta libraries, researchers used iRepertoire HTBI primers and Arm-PCR of CDR3 regions. Each CDR3 protein is one row after TCRdb ran MiXCR on the multiplex PCR reads. The sample carries 450,000 or so distinct CDR3 sequences, less than 25% recorded once. Sample: peripheral blood mononuclear cells (PBMCs), taken when the disease was refractory, from a patient treated with antithyroid drugs. The receptors come from a female donor with Graves disease.

J is TRBJ1-2 and V is TRBV28; 8 nucleotides agree with TRBD1. CDR3 length: 13 amino acids. With V trimmed by 6 bases and J by 4 bases, 4 bases remained unmatched. Germline values: CDR1 MDHEN, CDR2 SYDVKM. The CDR3, as DNA: TGTGCCAGCAGAACCGGGACAGGCTATGGCTACACCTTC. It specifies CASRTGTGYGYTF.

This clonotype was counted many times. This CDR3 is CASSTTGINGNEKLFF. The CDR3 nucleotides are TGTGCCAGCAGCACGACAGGGATAAATGGTAATGAAAAACTGTTTTTT. The rearrangement joins TRBV28 to TRBJ1-4; 7 bases are shared with TRBD1. V shed 6 bases, J shed 4 bases, and the junction held 11 bases outside the gene matches. Germline assignment: CDR1 MDHEN and CDR2 SYDVKM. The CDR3 extends over 16 amino acids. The full variable domain, its missing parts supplied by reference TRBV28 and TRBJ1-4, is DVKVTQSSRYLVKRTGEKVFLECVQDMDHENMFWYRQDPGLGLRLIYFSYDVKMKEKGDIPEGYSVSREKKERFSLILESASTNQTSMYLCASSTTGINGNEKLFFGSGTQLSVL.

This clonotype was picked up many times. The V gene is TRBV11-2, the J gene TRBJ2-7; D remains ambiguous. CDR3 length: 14 residues. Germline V gene data show CDR1 as SGHAT and CDR2 as FQNNGV. Trimming removed 4 bases from V and 0 bases from J, with 10 bases in between. This chain's CDR3 is CASSSPRSSYEQYF. The CDR3 DNA reads as TGTGCCAGCAGCTCTCCTCGCAGCTCCTACGAGCAGTACTTC.

This clonotype was counted many times. This sequence joins TRBV28 and TRBJ2-4, with D unclear. The CDR3 extends over 14 amino acids. The V end was cut by 8 bases, the J end by 0 bases, with 11 bases between. The germline CDR1 and CDR2 sequences are MDHEN and SYDVKM. CDR3 protein: CASAPNEAKNIQYF. CDR3 nucleotides: TGTGCCAGCGCTCCCAACGAAGCCAAAAACATTCAGTACTTC.

This clonotype was observed a handful of times. The V call is TRBV15, the J call TRBJ2-2; D not resolved. CDR3 size: 13 residues. V was pared by 8 bases and J by 2 bases, with 9 bases between. The germline V gene encodes CDR1 LNHNV and CDR2 YYDKDF (reference sequence). Written as DNA, the CDR3 is TGTGCCACCTCTGGCCTAAACACCGGGGAGCTGTTTTTT. Its translation is CATSGLNTGELFF.

This clonotype was seen at least ten times. The rearrangement uses TRBV7-2 and TRBJ2-5; a weak D match, TRBD2 (6 bases). This CDR3 spans 15 amino acids. Trimming took 2 bases from V and 5 from J, leaving 15 bases between them. Germline CDR1 reads SGHTA; CDR2 reads FQGNSA. The CDR3 DNA follows: TGTGCCAGCAGCTTAAGGCAGGGAGGTTGGGAGACCCAGTACTTC. This sequence encodes CASSLRQGGWETQYF.

The chain combines TRBV7-2 with TRBJ2-7, with D perhaps matching TRBD2 (6 bases). Looked up from germline, CDR1 is SGHTA and CDR2 is FQGNSA. V lost 1 base to trimming and J lost 2 bases, with 12 bases between them. The CDR3 extends over 15 amino acids. The CDR3 bases are TGTGCCAGCAGCTTAGATGGGCGGGGAACCTACGAGCAGTACTTC. Translating gives CASSLDGRGTYEQYF. Together with reference TRBV7-2 and TRBJ2-7, the CDR3 gives the full variable domain: GAGVSQSPSNKVTEKGKDVELRCDPISGHTALYWYRQSLGQGLEFLIYFQGNSAPDKSGLPSDRFSAERTGGSVSTLTIQRTQQEDSAVYLCASSLDGRGTYEQYFGPGTRLTVT.

This clonotype was seen a handful of times. J is TRBJ1-5 and V is TRBV19; no definite D call. Per germline, CDR1 LNHDA and CDR2 SQIVND (reference sequence). The CDR3 is made up of 15 amino acids. V was cut by 0 bases and J by 3 bases, with 9 bases left in between. CDR3 DNA sequence: TGTGCCAGTAGTATAGATCCCAGGTCCAATCAGCCCCAGCATTTT. Its translation: CASSIDPRSNQPQHF. The whole variable domain, filled in from reference TRBV19 and TRBJ1-5, reads DGGITQSPKYLFRKEGQNVTLSCEQNLNHDAMYWYRQDPGQGLRLIYYSQIVNDFQKGDIAEGYSVSREKKESFPLTVTSAQKNPTAFYLCASSIDPRSNQPQHFGDGTRLSIL.

V gene TRBV6-2 or TRBV6-3 combines with J gene TRBJ2-4; 7 nucleotides match TRBD2. From germline, CDR1 is MNHEY and CDR2 SVGEGT. The V gene end was trimmed by 2 bases and the J gene end by 0 bases; junction bases not matched to a gene: 7. The CDR3 has 17 residues. The CDR3 DNA reads as TGTGCCAGCAGTTACCCCAGCGGGAACCTAGCCAAAAACATTCAGTACTTC. Its protein product is CASSYPSGNLAKNIQYF.